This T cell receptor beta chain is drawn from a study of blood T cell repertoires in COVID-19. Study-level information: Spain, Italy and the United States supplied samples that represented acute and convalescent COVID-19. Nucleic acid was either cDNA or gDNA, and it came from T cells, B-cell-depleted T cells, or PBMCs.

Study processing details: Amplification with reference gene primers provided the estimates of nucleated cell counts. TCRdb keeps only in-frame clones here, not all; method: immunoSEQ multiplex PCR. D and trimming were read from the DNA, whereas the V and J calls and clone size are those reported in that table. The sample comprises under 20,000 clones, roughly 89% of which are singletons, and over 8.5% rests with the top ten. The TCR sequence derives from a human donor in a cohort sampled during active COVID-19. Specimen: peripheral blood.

For the CDR3, the DNA is TGTGCCAGCAGCTTATCAGCGGGAGGGGGGTTCCAAGAGACCCAGTACTTC. Translating it yields CASSLSAGGGFQETQYF. This sequence joins TRBV5-5 and TRBJ2-5, with 10 nucleotides matching TRBD2. The CDR3 is 17 residues long. Looked up from germline, CDR1 is SGHKS and CDR2 is YYEKEE (reference sequence). Trimming at V came to 2 bases and at J to 1 base, leaving 8 bases not matched to a gene.